These 24 T cell receptor beta chains came from one sample sequenced in a study of long-term antiretroviral therapy in people with HIV. This was the immunoSEQ v3.0 assay at survey level. Profiled with immunoSEQ multiplex PCR; TCRdb holds only in-frame clones, not every one. The table records 30,000 or so clones, under 85% of them present only once. Specimen: unsorted PBMCs, collected 3 years after starting antiretroviral therapy. The receptors come from a man between 40 and 49 years old with HIV.

The chain recombines TRBV5-1 with TRBJ1-4; 9 bases agree with TRBD1. Germline V lookup: CDR1 SGHRS, CDR2 YFSETQ. This CDR3 has 15 residues. V lost 0 bases to trimming and J lost 11 bases; unmatched junction nucleotides: 8. Here the CDR3 DNA reads TGCGCCAGCAGCTTGGGACAGGGGGACGCGCGGAAACTGTTTTTT. As protein: CASSLGQGDARKLFF.

V gene TRBV4-1 combines with J gene TRBJ1-2; D gene ambiguous. Germline V gene sequence: CDR1 MGHRA, CDR2 YSYEKL. This CDR3 region has 16 residues. The V gene lost 1 base and the J gene lost 2 bases, with 14 bases spanning the gap. CDR3 in DNA: TGCGCCAGCAGCCAAGGGAGATATTCCGGCAACTATGGCTACACCTTC. The encoded protein is CASSQGRYSGNYGYTF.

This clone was picked up one time. The gene calls are TRBV18 and TRBJ2-3; 9 bases map to TRBD1. Unmatched junction bases numbered 6, after V lost 6 bases and J lost 2 bases. In germline, CDR1 is KGHSH, CDR2 LQKENI. The CDR3 is 15 amino acids. CDR3 in amino acids: CASSPGQGPTDTQYF. CDR3 DNA: TGTGCCAGCTCGCCGGGACAGGGTCCCACAGATACGCAGTATTTT. Full variable domain (rest looked up from reference TRBV18 and TRBJ2-3): NAGVMQNPRHLVRRRGQEARLRCSPMKGHSHVYWYRQLPEEGLKFMVYLQKENIIDESGMPKERFSAEFPKEGPSILRIQQVVRGDSAAYFCASSPGQGPTDTQYFGPGTRLTVL.

The V and J genes are TRBV27 and TRBJ2-7; 7 bases are a match to TRBD2. CDR1 MNHEY and CDR2 SMNVEV come from the germline V gene (reference sequence). Losses at the gene ends were 9 bases for V and 1 base for J; bases not matched to a gene: 12. CDR3 length equals 15 residues. DNA of the CDR3: TGTGCCAGTAGCCTCGCCCTAGCGGCATCCTACGAGCAGTACTTC. It encodes CASSLALAASYEQYF.

The genes are TRBV29-1 and TRBJ1-3; the D gene is possibly TRBD1 (5 bases). This CDR3 comprises 15 residues. In germline, CDR1 is SQVTM, CDR2 ANQGSEA. V lost 7 bases and J 0 bases, leaving 16 bases between the germline ends. CDR3 DNA: TGCAGCGCGGGGAGACAGTCAAGCTCTGGAAACACCATATATTTT. The encoded protein is CSAGRQSSSGNTIYF.

The CDR3 sequence: CASSELTSNSPLHF. CDR3 bases: TGTGCCAGCAGTGAACTCACTTCGAATTCACCCCTCCACTTT. The rearrangement joins TRBV6-1 to TRBJ1-6; the D is unclear. The germline gives CDR1 MNHNS, CDR2 SASEGT. Trimming took off 2 bases at V and 7 bases at J, with 9 bases between the two ends. The CDR3 extends over 14 amino acids.

The genes are TRBV10-2 and TRBJ2-1; 10 positions match TRBD1. CDR3 length: 15 residues. J lost 6 bases, V lost 3 bases, and 5 bases had no gene match. The V gene's germline CDR1 is WSHSY and CDR2 SAAADI. CDR3 nucleotide sequence: TGCGCCAGCAGTGAAAGGCGGACAGGGGGCAATGAGCAGTTCTTC. Protein sequence: CASSERRTGGNEQFF.

The gene calls are TRBV15 and TRBJ1-4; D gene unclear. The CDR3 extends over 16 amino acids. The V end lost 3 bases, the J end lost 5 bases, and 16 bases lay between the germline ends. Germline V gene sequence: CDR1 LNHNV, CDR2 YYDKDF (reference sequence). CDR3 residues: CATSRFPGERNEKLFF. In DNA form, the CDR3 reads TGTGCCACCAGCAGGTTTCCGGGAGAAAGGAATGAAAAACTGTTTTTT. The entire variable domain, with the rest obtained from reference TRBV15 and TRBJ1-4, is as follows: DAMVIQNPRYQVTQFGKPVTLSCSQTLNHNVMYWYQQKSSQAPKLLFHYYDKDFNNEADTPDNFQSRRPNTSFCFLDIRSPGLGDTAMYLCATSRFPGERNEKLFFGSGTQLSVL.

The gene calls are TRBV5-1 and TRBJ2-7; no reliable D call. CDR1 and CDR2 (germline): SGHRS, YFSETQ. The CDR3 has 13 amino acids. V was shortened by 3 bases and J by 3 bases, with 10 bases between the two germline ends. This CDR3 is CASSSRPNYEQYF. CDR3 coding DNA: TGCGCCAGCAGCTCTCGGCCTAACTACGAGCAGTACTTC.

The chain links TRBV7-8 to TRBJ2-5; no firm D call. Per germline, CDR1 SGHVS and CDR2 FQNEAQ. This CDR3 is built from 14 residues. V was trimmed by 1 base and J by 2 bases, leaving 8 bases between them. The chain's CDR3 is CASSLETEQETQYF. CDR3 DNA: TGTGCCAGCAGCTTAGAAACAGAGCAAGAGACCCAGTACTTC. The variable domain in full, with the rest retrieved from reference TRBV7-8 and TRBJ2-5, is GAGVSQSPRYKVAKRGQDVALRCDPISGHVSLFWYQQALGQGPEFLTYFQNEAQLDKSGLPSDRFFAERPEGSVSTLKIQRTQQEDSAVYLCASSLETEQETQYFGPGTRLLVL.

This clone occurred a few times. V and J are TRBV6-5 and TRBJ2-2, with 10 bases matching TRBD2. The CDR3 is 16 residues long. Trimming removed 0 bases from V and 6 bases from J; junction bases left unmatched: 4. The germline V gene has CDR1 MNHEY and CDR2 SVGAGI. DNA for the CDR3: TGTGCCAGCAGTTACTCGACGCTAGCGGGGGCCGGGGAGCTGTTTTTT. Its protein is CASSYSTLAGAGELFF.

The V and J genes are TRBV27 and TRBJ1-1; D is unclear. The V end was cut by 1 base, the J end by 4 bases, with 13 bases between. Per germline, CDR1 MNHEY and CDR2 SMNVEV (reference sequence). CDR3 size: 15 residues. The CDR3 nucleotides are TGTGCCAGCAGTTTATGGAAGGGCAGTACCACTGAAGCTTTCTTT. It yields the protein CASSLWKGSTTEAFF.

The CDR3 DNA is TGTGCCAGCAGCCTGACAGGGCAGGGACATGGCTACACCTTC. Translation: CASSLTGQGHGYTF. The chain combines TRBV5-4 with TRBJ1-2, with 7 bases lining up with TRBD1. The junction had 9 bases not matched to a gene; V was cut back by 4 bases and J by 6 bases. Germline loops: CDR1 SGHNT, CDR2 YYREEE (reference sequence). The CDR3 length is 14 residues.

The chain joins TRBV19 to TRBJ1-2, with a tentative D call TRBD1 (6 bases). Germline V gene lookup returns CDR1 LNHDA and CDR2 SQIVND (reference sequence). The CDR3 loop spans 17 amino acids. V dropped 4 bases and J dropped 5 bases, with 23 bases sitting between them. CDR3 DNA: TGTGCCAGTAGTACCCCGGCGGACAGCCTGGTTGGTTATGGCTACACCTTC. It specifies CASSTPADSLVGYGYTF. Filled out from reference TRBV19 and TRBJ1-2, the complete variable domain reads DGGITQSPKYLFRKEGQNVTLSCEQNLNHDAMYWYRQDPGQGLRLIYYSQIVNDFQKGDIAEGYSVSREKKESFPLTVTSAQKNPTAFYLCASSTPADSLVGYGYTFGSGTRLTVV.

The chain couples TRBV6-1 to TRBJ1-4; TRBD1 agrees at 10 bases. The CDR3 is made up of 14 amino acids. V shed 5 bases, J shed 8 bases, and the junction held 5 bases outside the gene matches. The germline CDR1 and CDR2 sequences are MNHNS and SASEGT. CDR3 nucleotide sequence: TGTGCCAGCAGTCGACAGGGGGCGCAGGAAAAACTGTTTTTT. Its translation is CASSRQGAQEKLFF.

The chain's CDR3 is CSSPPDTHYGYTF. CDR3 in DNA: TGCAGCTCCCCCCCGGACACCCATTATGGCTACACCTTC. The J gene is TRBJ1-2, the V gene TRBV29-1; perhaps TRBD1 as D (5 bases). There are 13 residues in the CDR3. Germline CDR1 reads SQVTM; CDR2 reads ANQGSEA. Deletions cut 8 bases from V and 5 bases from J, with 18 bases between. The complete variable domain, with remaining parts taken from reference TRBV29-1 and TRBJ1-2, reads SAVISQKPSRDICQRGTSLTIQCQVDSQVTMMFWYRQQPGQSLTLIATANQGSEATYESGFVIDKFPISRPNLTFSTLTVSNMSPEDSSIYLCSSPPDTHYGYTFGSGTRLTVV.

The chain couples TRBV11-2 to TRBJ1-1; D is uncertain. The CDR3 length is 14 residues. Germline assignment: CDR1 SGHAT and CDR2 FQNNGV. Trimming removed 1 base at V and 1 base at J, with 7 bases between. This chain's CDR3 is CASSLGSGNTEAFF. DNA of the CDR3: TGTGCCAGCAGCTTAGGAAGTGGGAACACTGAAGCTTTCTTT.

The V and J genes are TRBV4-2 and TRBJ2-6; D gene unclear. The CDR3 has 15 residues. CDR1 is LGHNA and CDR2 is YNFKEQ in the germline V gene. Deletions cut 4 bases from V and 0 bases from J, with 7 bases between. In DNA form, the CDR3 reads TGTGCCAGCAGCCCAGAGGCCTCTGGGGCCAACGTCCTGACTTTC. This translates into CASSPEASGANVLTF.

The rearrangement links TRBV12-5 to TRBJ2-7; TRBD1 aligns across 10 bases. The V and J ends lost 6 bases and 0 bases, in that order; junction bases with no gene match: 5. The CDR3 has 15 residues. Germline V gene data show CDR1 as LGHNT and CDR2 as FRNRAP. The CDR3 DNA reads as TGTGCTAGTGGGGCCGGGACAGGGGACTCCTACGAGCAGTACTTC. Translation gives CASGAGTGDSYEQYF.

The chain links TRBV6-1 to TRBJ2-7, with TRBD1 matching over 7 bases. V dropped 3 bases and J dropped 5; count of bases not matched to a gene: 10. The CDR3 runs to 15 residues. The germline CDR1 and CDR2 sequences are MNHNS and SASEGT. The CDR3 coding sequence is TGTGCCAGCAGTGAGGTGAGGGGGCTTGGGGACGAGCAGTACTTC. As protein: CASSEVRGLGDEQYF.

The chain joins TRBV18 to TRBJ1-4; 9 nucleotides align to TRBD1. The J segment lost 5 bases and the V segment lost 2 bases, leaving 6 bases of the junction unmatched. Germline V lookup: CDR1 KGHSH, CDR2 LQKENI. This CDR3 contains 16 residues. The CDR3 DNA reads TGTGCCAGCTCACCATTGGGAGGACAGGGGAATGAAAAACTGTTTTTT. Protein sequence: CASSPLGGQGNEKLFF. Together with reference TRBV18 and TRBJ1-4, the CDR3 gives the full variable domain: NAGVMQNPRHLVRRRGQEARLRCSPMKGHSHVYWYRQLPEEGLKFMVYLQKENIIDESGMPKERFSAEFPKEGPSILRIQQVVRGDSAAYFCASSPLGGQGNEKLFFGSGTQLSVL.

In this sample, this clone turned up a few times. The V gene is TRBV5-6, the J gene TRBJ1-2; D is undetermined. Germline loops: CDR1 SGHDT, CDR2 YYEEEE. The CDR3 spans 12 residues. The germline V and J ends were trimmed by 3 bases and 6 bases, with 9 bases remaining between them. The CDR3 DNA sequence: TGTGCCAGCAGCTCGGGTCCCAATGGCTACACCTTC. Its protein is CASSSGPNGYTF. Full variable domain (remainder filled in from reference TRBV5-6 and TRBJ1-2): DAGVTQSPTHLIKTRGQQVTLRCSPKSGHDTVSWYQQALGQGPQFIFQYYEEEERQRGNFPDRFSGHQFPNYSSELNVNALLLGDSALYLCASSSGPNGYTFGSGTRLTVV.

The genes are TRBV6-4 and TRBJ1-3; 7 positions match TRBD1. V trimming: 0 bases; J trimming: 2 bases; junction bases outside the gene matches: 1. CDR1 and CDR2 from the germline V gene are MRHNA and SNTAGT. This CDR3 is 15 amino acids long. DNA for the CDR3: TGTGCCAGCAGTGACTCCAGGGGGGCTGGAAACACCATATATTTT. Amino acids: CASSDSRGAGNTIYF.

The chain uses TRBV5-1 and TRBJ1-4; maybe TRBD1 (5 bases). This CDR3 has 16 amino acids. The V and J ends lost 6 bases and 0 bases respectively, with 15 bases between them. Germline lookup yields CDR1 SGHRS and CDR2 YFSETQ. The CDR3 bases are TGCGCCAGCAAGGGACGGAGTTACCCAACTAATGAAAAACTGTTTTTT. Its translation is CASKGRSYPTNEKLFF.